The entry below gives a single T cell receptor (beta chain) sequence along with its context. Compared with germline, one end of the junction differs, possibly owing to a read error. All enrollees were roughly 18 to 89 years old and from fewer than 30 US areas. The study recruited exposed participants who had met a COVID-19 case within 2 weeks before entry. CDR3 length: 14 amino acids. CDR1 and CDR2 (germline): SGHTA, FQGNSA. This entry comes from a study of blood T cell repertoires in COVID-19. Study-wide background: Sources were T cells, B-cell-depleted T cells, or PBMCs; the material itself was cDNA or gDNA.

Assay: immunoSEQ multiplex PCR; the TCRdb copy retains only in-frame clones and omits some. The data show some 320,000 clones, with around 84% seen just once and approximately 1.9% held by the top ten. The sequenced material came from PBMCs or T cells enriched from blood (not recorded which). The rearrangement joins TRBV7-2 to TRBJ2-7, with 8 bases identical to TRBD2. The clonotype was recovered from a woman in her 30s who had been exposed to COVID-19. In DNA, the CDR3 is TGTGCCAGCAGCTCCGCGGGGGGCTCCCACGAGCAGTACTTC. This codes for CASSSAGGSHEQYF. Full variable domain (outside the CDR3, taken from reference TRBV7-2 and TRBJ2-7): GAGVSQSPSNKVTEKGKDVELRCDPISGHTALYWYRQSLGQGLEFLIYFQGNSAPDKSGLPSDRFSAERTGGSVSTLTIQRTQQEDSAVYLCASSSAGGSHEQYFGPGTRLTVT.